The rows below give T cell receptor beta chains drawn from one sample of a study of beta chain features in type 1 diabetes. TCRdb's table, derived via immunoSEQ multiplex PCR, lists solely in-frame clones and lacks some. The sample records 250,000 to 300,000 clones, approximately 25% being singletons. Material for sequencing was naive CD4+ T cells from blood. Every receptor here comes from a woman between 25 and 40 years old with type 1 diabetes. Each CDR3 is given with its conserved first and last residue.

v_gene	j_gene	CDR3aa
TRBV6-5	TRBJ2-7	CASSPTSSYEQYF
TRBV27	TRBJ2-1	CASSLILRGHEQFF
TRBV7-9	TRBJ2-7	CASSLRTGYEQYF
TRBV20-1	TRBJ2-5	CSARTGETQYF
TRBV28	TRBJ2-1	CASRLRGQEQFF
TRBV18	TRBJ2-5	CASSPPLGGTQYF
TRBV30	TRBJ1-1	CAWWDRGRITEAFF
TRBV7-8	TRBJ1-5	CASSSGRTPQPQHF
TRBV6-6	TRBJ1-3	CASSRGQDAGNTIYF
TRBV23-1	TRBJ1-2	CASRKTGYTF
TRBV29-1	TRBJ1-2	CSVGSSHVVSGYTF
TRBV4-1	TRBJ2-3	CASSRLAGTTDTQYF
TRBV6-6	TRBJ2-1	CASSYSLGGIYNEQFF
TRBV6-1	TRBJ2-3	CASSDMGLLQQYF
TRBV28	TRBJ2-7	CASSLEGTYEQYF
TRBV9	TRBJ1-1	CASSVVGTPTEAFF
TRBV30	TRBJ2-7	CAWTHDTGKGYEQYF
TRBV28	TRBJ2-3	CASSLLAGADTQYF
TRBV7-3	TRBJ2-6	CASSLIGQAGANVLTF
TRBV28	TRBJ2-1	CASSSPLAGGPHEQFF